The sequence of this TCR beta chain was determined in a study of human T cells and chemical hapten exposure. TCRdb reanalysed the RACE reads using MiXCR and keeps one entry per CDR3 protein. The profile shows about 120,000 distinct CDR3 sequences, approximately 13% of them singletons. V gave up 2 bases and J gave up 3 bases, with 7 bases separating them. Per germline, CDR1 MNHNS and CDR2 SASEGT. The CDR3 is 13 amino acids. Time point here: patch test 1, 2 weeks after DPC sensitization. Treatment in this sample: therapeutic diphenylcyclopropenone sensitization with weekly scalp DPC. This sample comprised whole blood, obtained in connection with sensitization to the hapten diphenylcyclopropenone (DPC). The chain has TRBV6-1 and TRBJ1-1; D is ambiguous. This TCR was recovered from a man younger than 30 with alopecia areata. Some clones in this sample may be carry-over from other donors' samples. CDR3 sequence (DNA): TGTGCCAGCAGTGAATCGTCCCACACTGAAGCTTTCTTT. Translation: CASSESSHTEAFF.